Listed below are T cell receptor beta chains from one sample, sequenced in a study of T cells in Graves' hyperthyroidism and ophthalmopathy. TCRdb reprocessed the multiplex PCR reads with MiXCR, giving one entry per CDR3 protein. Here the sample spans approximately 590,000 distinct CDR3 sequences, roughly 46% being singletons. The sequenced sample was peripheral blood or thyroid tissue (not recorded which). These receptors all come from a woman aged 18-30 years with Graves' hyperthyroidism. CDR3s include the opening cysteine and the closing phenylalanine or tryptophan.

j_call v_call cdr3_aa
TRBJ1-1 TRBV29-1 CSVVGTQETEAFF
TRBJ1-1 TRBV7-9 CASSSVSLEAFF
TRBJ1-5 TRBV12-5 CASGLVEQPQHF
TRBJ2-7 TRBV19 CASSDRGPRDEQYF
TRBJ1-6 TRBV7-9 CASGDSLNSPLHF
NA TRBV29-1 CSVQETGIHYNEQFF
TRBJ1-2 TRBV7-2 CASSHVGSPSIYGYTF
TRBJ1-1 TRBV25-1 CASSFPEVGNTEAFF
TRBJ2-7 TRBV7-9 CASSSWAYEQYF
TRBJ2-7 TRBV6-4 CASSTWTHGHYEQYF
TRBJ2-7 TRBV20-1 CSARRKRASGLAGDEQYF
TRBJ1-5 TRBV24-1 CAASEQDGPQHF
TRBJ1-5 TRBV15 CASAGGPSQPQHF
TRBJ1-5 TRBV7-2 CASSLVENQPQHF
TRBJ1-5 TRBV29-1 CSQGGLTQPQHF
TRBJ1-4 TRBV24-1 CATSDRTGVGNEKLFF
TRBJ2-7 TRBV5-1 CASSLTEGAGYEQYF
TRBJ2-5 TRBV7-3 CASSPGRDQETQYF
TRBJ1-2 TRBV2 CASRVGRSYGYTF
TRBJ2-7 TRBV6-1 CASSDGTEQYF
TRBJ2-7 TRBV20-1 CSARDPGLGSYEQYF
TRBJ1-3 TRBV20-1 CSARDPFVRGSGNTIYF
TRBJ1-1 TRBV25-1 CASRNLGSMPEAFF
TRBJ1-2 TRBV29-1 CSAGTVNGYTF
TRBJ1-3 TRBV13 CASSLLGLSSGNTIYF
TRBJ1-2 TRBV6-4 CASSNSGFGYTF
TRBJ1-6 TRBV3-1 CASSQGGQGLSPLHF
TRBJ1-1 TRBV7-9 CASSTNAGPIHAFF
TRBJ1-2 TRBV29-1 CSVGGQEIYGYTF
TRBJ1-5 TRBV15 CATSRGDNQPQHF
TRBJ2-7 TRBV7-6 CATSGEQYF
TRBJ1-1 TRBV29-1 CSVEVTRQETEAFF
TRBJ2-3 TRBV24-1 CATSDGLAGDTDTQYF
TRBJ1-2 TRBV2 CASSPMTGAGHTF
TRBJ1-5 TRBV19 CASSIVRTGGGQPQHF
TRBJ2-5 TRBV9 CASSSGTGVETQYF
TRBJ2-3 TRBV2 CASLRGTQNTQYF
TRBJ1-1 TRBV5-1 CASSRGTWNLTEAFF
TRBJ2-7 TRBV7-2 CASSLEGVEQYF
TRBJ1-6 TRBV2 CASSGDRGDSPLHF
TRBJ2-5 TRBV7-9 CASSWFGAAETQYF
TRBJ2-7 TRBV7-8 CASSQIGQPYEQYF
TRBJ1-5 TRBV7-2 CASSPDGPNQPQHF
TRBJ1-4 TRBV7-9 CASSLAGFLGATNEKLFF
TRBJ2-2 TRBV11-2 CASSWTGGELFF
NA TRBV24-1 CATSDLGRANEQFF